These 7 T cell receptor beta chains were sequenced from one sample in a study of identical twins (dated by TCRdb to 2016 to 2017). The library was produced with 5' RACE. Reads for this sample came from an Illumina HiSeq 2000. The public reads were run again by TCRdb, first through fastp at Q25 and then through MiXCR, and only productive beta chains were kept. One record per CDR3 amino acid sequence lists the most common genes and DNA. The sample profile shows roughly 700,000 distinct CDR3 sequences; over 8.5% of them were found once. 0.98% of the sample rests with the top ten. This same sample was also taken into another study, of yellow fever vaccine responses in identical twins.

The sample was PBMCs. Receptors were obtained from a young woman in good health.

This clonotype has a handful of counts. This sequence joins TRBV6-2 or TRBV6-3 and TRBJ2-6; 8 nucleotides align to TRBD1. Per the germline V gene, CDR1 is MNHEY and CDR2 is SVGEGT. The CDR3 extends over 19 amino acids. The V and J ends lost 2 bases and 0 bases, in that order; junction bases with no gene match: 9. Here the CDR3 DNA reads TGTGCCAGCAGTTACGCCCGGACAGGGATAAGCTCTGGGGCCAACGTCCTGACTTTC. It codes for CASSYARTGISSGANVLTF.

Many counts were recorded for this clonotype. CDR3 nucleotide sequence: TGTGCCAGCAGTTTGCGAGCGGGGGGGGGAGAGACCCAGTACTTC. Translation gives CASSLRAGGGETQYF. V is TRBV12-3 or TRBV12-4 and J is TRBJ2-5; TRBD2 aligns across 10 bases. The CDR3 consists of 15 residues. With V trimmed by 3 bases and J by 4 bases, 5 bases remained unmatched.

This clonotype showed up just a few times. The V and J genes are TRBV6-1 and TRBJ1-4, with a tentative D call TRBD1 (5 bases). The CDR3 is 15 amino acids. The germline gives CDR1 MNHNS, CDR2 SASEGT. V was shortened by 5 bases and J by 6 bases, with 16 bases between the two germline ends. The CDR3: CASSPEDTFHEKLFF. The CDR3, as DNA: TGTGCCAGCAGTCCCGAGGACACTTTCCATGAAAAACTGTTTTTT.

The J gene is TRBJ1-5, the V gene TRBV5-5; TRBD1 aligns across 8 bases. CDR1 and CDR2 from the germline V gene are SGHKS and YYEKEE (reference sequence). V was clipped by 4 bases and J by 2 bases; unmatched bases: 11. The CDR3 totals 17 residues. The CDR3 loop reads CASSSTGTGLGNQPQHF. The CDR3 DNA reads TGTGCCAGCAGCAGCACCGGGACAGGATTGGGCAATCAGCCCCAGCATTTT.

Only a few counts were recorded for this clonotype. The chain employs TRBV10-3 and TRBJ2-1; D not resolved. CDR1 is ENHRY, CDR2 SYGVKD, per germline. The V gene lost 0 bases and the J gene lost 9 bases, with 12 bases spanning the gap. This CDR3 spans 14 amino acids. In DNA, the CDR3 is TGTGCCATCAGTGAGTCTCTCTCGGGCGGTGAGCAGTTCTTC. Protein product: CAISESLSGGEQFF.

Only a few counts were recorded for this clonotype. The chain carries TRBV4-3 and TRBJ2-5; TRBD1 agrees at 8 bases. This CDR3 comprises 16 residues. The V gene end was trimmed by 0 bases and the J gene end by 4 bases; junction bases not matched to a gene: 7. Germline V gives CDR1 LGHNA, CDR2 YSLEER. The DNA of the CDR3 is TGCGCCAGCAGCCAAGATCGGCAGGGGGCTGGAGAGACCCAGTACTTC. This sequence encodes CASSQDRQGAGETQYF.

This clonotype was counted between two and nine times. J is TRBJ2-3 and V is TRBV2; D is ambiguous. The CDR3 sequence is 18 residues long. CDR1 is SNHLY, CDR2 FYNNEI, per germline. Trimming left V 4 bases short and J 0 bases short, with 20 bases between. The CDR3, as DNA: TGTGCCAGCAGTGGGAGAACCCCCCAAATATCTAGCACAGATACGCAGTATTTT. This gives the protein CASSGRTPQISSTDTQYF. Full variable domain (missing parts from reference TRBV2 and TRBJ2-3): EPEVTQTPSHQVTQMGQEVILRCVPISNHLYFYWYRQILGQKVEFLVSFYNNEISEKSEIFDDQFSVERPDGSNFTLKIRSTKLEDSAMYFCASSGRTPQISSTDTQYFGPGTRLTVL.